This T cell receptor (beta chain) is drawn from a study of blood T cell repertoires in COVID-19. Study at large: From the United States, Italy and Spain came samples of acute and convalescent COVID-19. T cells, B-cell-depleted T cells, or PBMCs provided the cDNA or gDNA that served as material.

Methods used by the authors: By means of reference gene primer amplification, nucleated cell counts were estimated. Here immunoSEQ multiplex PCR was the method, and the copy in TCRdb shows in-frame clones only, minus some. V and J calls and clone size are copied from that table; D and trimming were computed from the DNA. The sample includes some 220,000 clones, 85% of them seen just once. CDR3 length equals 13 residues. CDR1 is MNHNY and CDR2 is SVGAGI in the germline V gene (reference sequence). Between the trimmed V and J ends, which lost 2 bases and 2 bases, there was a span of 6 bases. This clone was counted a few times.

This chain joins TRBV6-6 and TRBJ1-2, with D unresolved. This TCR was sampled from a man aged 45-60 years who had recovered from COVID-19. Sequencing was carried out using peripheral blood. CDR3 DNA: TGTGCCAGCAGTTACAACAGCAACTATGGCTACACCTTC. As protein: CASSYNSNYGYTF.